These 19 T cell receptor beta chains were all obtained from the same sample, sequenced in a study of cytomegalovirus exposure and HLA in healthy donors. In the PCR, 60 Vbeta and 13 Jbeta primers were used. Clones were sequenced by immunoSEQ multiplex PCR, and TCRdb holds only the in-frame ones, with some missing. The repertoire holds around 140,000 clones, with roughly 78% as singletons. Sequenced material: PBMCs. Receptors originate from a female donor in good health and CMV-seronegative.

The chain links TRBV29-1 to TRBJ1-2, with D possibly TRBD1 on 5 matching bases. V was pared by 4 bases and J by 2 bases, with 14 bases between. From germline, CDR1 is SQVTM and CDR2 ANQGSEA. This CDR3 comprises 14 residues. The CDR3 region has the DNA TGCAGCGTTGGGGAGGGGATTATGAACTATGGCTACACCTTC. This sequence encodes CSVGEGIMNYGYTF.

CDR3 protein: CASSLNGQSRTLNYGYTF. The CDR3 DNA follows: TGTGCCAGCAGCTTGAATGGACAGTCCCGTACCCTCAACTATGGCTACACCTTC. The V call is TRBV7-2, the J call TRBJ1-2; possible D gene TRBD1, 6 bases. Per germline, CDR1 SGHTA and CDR2 FQGNSA. V was trimmed by 3 bases and J by 2 bases, leaving 22 bases between them. This CDR3 is 18 amino acids long.

The genes are TRBV2 and TRBJ1-6; TRBD1 matches 7 bases. V shed 6 bases, J shed 0 bases, and the junction held 8 bases outside the gene matches. Germline V gives CDR1 SNHLY, CDR2 FYNNEI. This CDR3 comprises 17 residues. This chain's CDR3 is CASRPDRASSYNSPLHF. The CDR3 DNA follows: TGTGCCAGCAGACCCGACAGGGCGAGCTCCTATAATTCACCCCTCCACTTT.

This clone showed up just a few times. The chain is built from TRBV5-6 and TRBJ2-7; TRBD1 matches at 9 bases. V shed 3 bases and J 8 bases; nucleotides not matched to a gene: 18. This CDR3 region has 17 residues. Germline assignment: CDR1 SGHDT and CDR2 YYEEEE. DNA of the CDR3: TGTGCCAGCAGCTCCTGGGGGGACAGGGACAGACTAAGCAAGCAGTACTTC. Translation gives CASSSWGDRDRLSKQYF. Complete variable domain (other parts from reference TRBV5-6 and TRBJ2-7): DAGVTQSPTHLIKTRGQQVTLRCSPKSGHDTVSWYQQALGQGPQFIFQYYEEEERQRGNFPDRFSGHQFPNYSSELNVNALLLGDSALYLCASSSWGDRDRLSKQYFGPGTRLTVT.

There are a few counts of this clone. The rearrangement uses TRBV5-5 and TRBJ1-2; D is unresolved. Germline assignment: CDR1 SGHKS and CDR2 YYEKEE (reference sequence). The CDR3 covers 16 residues. Trimming removed 3 bases at V and 0 bases at J, with 15 bases between. CDR3 sequence (DNA): TGTGCCAGCAGCTCCGTGGTAGCTACCTCTAACTATGGCTACACCTTC. Protein sequence: CASSSVVATSNYGYTF.

This clone was detected only once. The J gene is TRBJ2-6, the V gene TRBV28; D remains unclear. Germline assignment: CDR1 MDHEN and CDR2 SYDVKM. The CDR3 length is 17 residues. Deletions cut 2 bases from V and 4 bases from J, with 15 bases between. This CDR3 reads CASSLTVGAGGANVLTF. CDR3 DNA: TGTGCCAGCAGTTTAACGGTGGGCGCCGGAGGGGCCAACGTCCTGACTTTC. Filled out from reference TRBV28 and TRBJ2-6, the complete variable domain reads DVKVTQSSRYLVKRTGEKVFLECVQDMDHENMFWYRQDPGLGLRLIYFSYDVKMKEKGDIPEGYSVSREKKERFSLILESASTNQTSMYLCASSLTVGAGGANVLTFGAGSRLTVL.

The gene calls are TRBV19 and TRBJ1-5; 7 nucleotides align to TRBD1. V dropped 4 bases and J dropped 5; count of bases not matched to a gene: 5. Germline CDR1 is LNHDA and CDR2 is SQIVND (reference sequence). This CDR3 contains 14 residues. The CDR3 reads CASSTRQGDQPQHF. The DNA of the CDR3 is TGTGCCAGTAGTACCCGACAGGGAGATCAGCCCCAGCATTTT.

The chain carries TRBV28 and TRBJ1-1; TRBD1 is a possible D gene (6 bases). There are 14 residues in the CDR3. Germline loops: CDR1 MDHEN, CDR2 SYDVKM. With 4 bases removed from V and 3 bases from J, the gap between germline ends came to 12 bases. This CDR3 reads CASSWTAGYTEAFF. The CDR3 DNA reads as TGTGCCAGCAGTTGGACAGCGGGGTACACTGAAGCTTTCTTT.

This clone has just a few counts. This chain connects TRBV4-2 to TRBJ2-3; the match to TRBD2 covers 9 bases. The J segment lost 6 bases and the V segment lost 1 base, leaving 8 bases of the junction unmatched. Germline CDR1 and CDR2: LGHNA and YNFKEQ. This CDR3 is 16 amino acids long. The CDR3 nucleotides are TGTGCCAGCAGCCAAGTCCCAGCTAGCGGGACTGATACGCAGTATTTT. Translation: CASSQVPASGTDTQYF.

This clone was found a few times. The rearrangement links TRBV7-2 to TRBJ2-7; maybe TRBD2 (6 bases). Germline lookup yields CDR1 SGHTA and CDR2 FQGNSA. The CDR3 consists of 15 residues. Trimming took 5 bases from V and 2 from J, leaving 16 bases between them. The CDR3 sequence: CASSLILSGTYEQYF. As DNA, the CDR3 is TGTGCCAGCAGCCTAATTCTTAGCGGAACCTACGAGCAGTACTTC.

This clone has more than one count but fewer than ten. The V call is TRBV28, the J call TRBJ1-1; the D gene is possibly TRBD1 (5 bases). CDR3 length: 16 residues. CDR1 MDHEN and CDR2 SYDVKM come from the germline V gene. The V end lost 5 bases, the J end lost 1 base, and 17 bases lay between the germline ends. The CDR3 reads CASSPNFLGQNTEAFF. The CDR3 nucleotides are TGTGCCAGCAGTCCAAATTTTTTGGGGCAGAACACTGAAGCTTTCTTT.

There are a few counts of this clone. The V call is TRBV2, the J call TRBJ1-6; D uncertain. CDR3 length equals 13 residues. Trimming took 2 bases from V and 5 from J, leaving 4 bases between them. Germline V gene lookup returns CDR1 SNHLY and CDR2 FYNNEI. The CDR3 DNA reads as TGTGCCAGCAGTGAACAGAATAATTCACCCCTCCACTTT. This sequence encodes CASSEQNNSPLHF.

This clone was observed a handful of times. This chain connects TRBV5-6 to TRBJ2-7, with a tentative D call TRBD2 (6 bases). V lost 2 bases and J 7 bases, leaving 13 bases between the germline ends. Germline V gives CDR1 SGHDT, CDR2 YYEEEE. The CDR3 consists of 13 residues. CDR3 sequence: CASSLGLLREQYF. DNA for the CDR3: TGTGCCAGCAGCTTAGGACTACTTCGAGAGCAGTACTTC.

This clone showed up just once. The V call is TRBV2, the J call TRBJ1-2, with D possibly being TRBD1 (6 bases). The CDR3 length is 15 residues. Germline loops: CDR1 SNHLY, CDR2 FYNNEI. V lost 4 bases and J lost 7, with 19 bases in between. In DNA form, the CDR3 reads TGTGCCAGCAGTGTAGGGACACCCCGAACCGCTGGCTACACCTTC. Translation: CASSVGTPRTAGYTF.

The V gene is TRBV27, the J gene TRBJ1-1; maybe TRBD1 (6 bases). Germline CDR1 and CDR2: MNHEY and SMNVEV (reference sequence). The CDR3 totals 14 residues. V lost 5 bases and J lost 2, with 12 bases in between. CDR3: CASSPPTGNTEAFF. The DNA for the CDR3 is TGTGCCAGCAGTCCGCCGACAGGTAACACTGAAGCTTTCTTT.

This clone was counted only a few times. The chain carries TRBV2 and TRBJ2-7; D remains ambiguous. Per germline, CDR1 SNHLY and CDR2 FYNNEI. The V and J ends lost 6 bases and 3 bases respectively, with 12 bases between them. The CDR3 covers 13 residues. DNA of the CDR3: TGTGCCAGCAGGTCCGGGTTCGACTACGAGCAGTACTTC. This sequence encodes CASRSGFDYEQYF.

A few counts support this clone. The CDR3 spells CASSPGTGAEAFF. CDR3 nucleotide sequence: TGTGCCAGCTCACCAGGGACAGGGGCTGAAGCTTTCTTT. This rearrangement joins TRBV18 to TRBJ1-1, with 10 bases identical to TRBD1. The CDR3 extends over 13 amino acids. V dropped 2 bases and J dropped 6; count of bases not matched to a gene: 0. Looked up from germline, CDR1 is KGHSH and CDR2 is LQKENI.

This clone was seen just once. V usage is TRBV29-1 and J usage is TRBJ2-1; TRBD2 aligns across 10 bases. Unmatched junction bases numbered 12, after V lost 4 bases and J lost 0 bases. The CDR3 has 18 residues. Germline CDR1 SQVTM, CDR2 ANQGSEA. The chain's CDR3 is CSVVRVRASGGSYNEQFF. The CDR3 nucleotides read TGCAGCGTTGTCAGGGTGAGGGCTAGCGGGGGCTCCTACAATGAGCAGTTCTTC.

The chain combines TRBV27 with TRBJ1-2; tentative D call: TRBD1 (5 bases). Germline values: CDR1 MNHEY, CDR2 SMNVEV (reference sequence). V was pared by 5 bases and J by 4 bases, with 29 bases between. The CDR3 totals 19 residues. The CDR3 DNA follows: TGTGCCAGCAGTAAGACCCTAAGGGACTTCCCCCAAGGTGTCTATGGCTACACCTTC. Its translation: CASSKTLRDFPQGVYGYTF.